The 17 T cell receptor beta chains given below trace back to one sample, sequenced in a study of cytomegalovirus exposure and HLA in healthy donors. Primers for the PCR totalled 60 Vbeta and 13 Jbeta. The method was immunoSEQ multiplex PCR; TCRdb's version includes in-frame clones alone and lacks a portion of them. The table has around 130,000 clones, 70% to 75% seen once. Sequenced: PBMCs. The receptors shown here come from a woman between 35 and 50 years old in good health and CMV-seropositive.

The chain recombines TRBV6-5 with TRBJ2-1, with D uncertain. Germline V gives CDR1 MNHEY, CDR2 SVGAGI. The V and J ends lost 2 bases and 6 bases respectively, with 8 bases between them. This CDR3 has 13 amino acids. CDR3 region: CASSYRSGNEQFF. CDR3 DNA: TGTGCCAGCAGTTACCGGTCCGGCAATGAGCAGTTCTTC.

This chain connects TRBV27 to TRBJ2-5; 11 bases map to TRBD2. After removal of 5 bases from V and 11 bases from J, the junction contained 13 bases not matched to a gene. The CDR3 length is 15 residues. CDR1 MNHEY and CDR2 SMNVEV come from the germline V gene (reference sequence). The CDR3 DNA reads as TGTGCCAGCAGTATAGCGGGAGGGCCCGCGGGGGAGCAGTACTTC. It codes for CASSIAGGPAGEQYF.

J is TRBJ1-4 and V is TRBV6-5; D ambiguous. V dropped 6 bases and J dropped 8 bases, with 19 bases sitting between them. CDR1 is MNHEY, CDR2 SVGAGI, per germline. The CDR3 length is 15 residues. DNA of the CDR3: TGTGCCAGCAGGGGAGGCGGACCACCCGCCGAAAAACTGTTTTTT. Translated, it gives CASRGGGPPAEKLFF.

Points on this clone: Other nucleotide sequences from this sample produce the same CDR3. The V gene is TRBV27, the J gene TRBJ2-1; 7 positions match TRBD1. The CDR3 is 14 residues long. Germline V gene data show CDR1 as MNHEY and CDR2 as SMNVEV (reference sequence). V lost 6 bases to trimming and J lost 6 bases; unmatched junction nucleotides: 8. DNA for the CDR3: TGTGCCAGCAGGGGAGACAGGGCGGGCAATGAGCAGTTCTTC. It specifies CASRGDRAGNEQFF.

J is TRBJ2-7 and V is TRBV28; 8 nucleotides line up with TRBD1. Germline CDR1 is MDHEN and CDR2 is SYDVKM. The J segment lost 4 bases and the V segment lost 4 bases, leaving 3 bases of the junction unmatched. The length of the CDR3 is 13 residues. DNA of the CDR3: TGTGCCAGCAGTTCCAGGGGGCGGTACGAGCAGTACTTC. Its translation: CASSSRGRYEQYF.

J is TRBJ2-7 and V is TRBV10-3; 8 nucleotides line up with TRBD1. With 6 bases clipped from V and 5 bases from J, the junction kept 3 bases outside the gene matches. The CDR3 totals 12 residues. In germline, CDR1 is ENHRY, CDR2 SYGVKD. CDR3: CAIRATGDEQYF. CDR3 DNA: TGTGCCATCAGAGCGACAGGGGACGAGCAGTACTTC.

This clone was counted once. The chain uses TRBV28 and TRBJ2-7; D is possibly TRBD2 (5 bases). This CDR3 comprises 14 residues. V was shortened by 2 bases and J by 6 bases, with 14 bases between the two germline ends. Germline V CDR1 and CDR2: MDHEN, SYDVKM. The CDR3 spells CASSLDPRVVEQYF. CDR3 DNA sequence: TGTGCCAGCAGTTTAGATCCGCGGGTGGTCGAGCAGTACTTC.

As for this clone: This sample also contains other DNA sequences that code for the same CDR3. CDR3 DNA: TGTGCCAGTAGTCAAGGACTAGCGGGAGTCGGGGCCGGGGAGCTGTTTTTT. This encodes CASSQGLAGVGAGELFF. The chain is built from TRBV19 and TRBJ2-2; 13 positions match TRBD2. Germline V gives CDR1 LNHDA, CDR2 SQIVND (reference sequence). V lost 5 bases, J lost 6 bases, and 9 bases stayed unmatched. CDR3 length equals 17 residues.

The CDR3 DNA follows: TGTGCCAGCAGCTTAGACAGTAGTCGCTCACCCCTCCACTTT. Translated: CASSLDSSRSPLHF. The rearrangement links TRBV7-9 to TRBJ1-6, with unresolved D. CDR3 length: 14 amino acids. Per the germline V gene, CDR1 is SEHNR and CDR2 is FQNEAQ (reference sequence). The germline V and J ends were trimmed by 1 base and 10 bases, with 11 bases remaining between them. The variable domain in full, with the rest retrieved from reference TRBV7-9 and TRBJ1-6, is DTGVSQNPRHKITKRGQNVTFRCDPISEHNRLYWYRQTLGQGPEFLTYFQNEAQLEKSRLLSDRFSAERPKGSFSTLEIQRTEQGDSAMYLCASSLDSSRSPLHFGNGTRLTVT.

The gene calls are TRBV13 and TRBJ2-7, with 8 bases lining up with TRBD1. Germline CDR1 PRHDT, CDR2 FYEKMQ (reference sequence). After removal of 5 bases from V and 2 bases from J, the junction contained 8 bases not matched to a gene. The length of the CDR3 is 15 residues. For the CDR3, the DNA is TGTGCCAGCAGCCCTCCCCGACAGGGGACCTACGAGCAGTACTTC. Translation gives CASSPPRQGTYEQYF.

The CDR3 reads CASSLNGQGNNEQFF. In DNA, the CDR3 is TGTGCCAGCAGCTTAAATGGACAGGGAAACAATGAGCAGTTCTTC. The rearrangement uses TRBV7-3 and TRBJ2-1, with 8 bases identical to TRBD1. CDR1 and CDR2 from the germline V gene are SGHTA and FQGTGA. This CDR3 region has 15 residues. Unmatched junction bases numbered 4, after V lost 1 base and J lost 5 bases.

This clone was counted a few times. The chain links TRBV4-3 to TRBJ2-7; TRBD1 matches at 9 bases. CDR1 and CDR2 (germline): LGHNA, YSLEER. V dropped 0 bases and J dropped 3; count of bases not matched to a gene: 6. CDR3 size: 16 residues. CDR3 sequence: CASSQDEGQGGYEQYF. As DNA, the CDR3 is TGCGCCAGCAGCCAAGATGAGGGACAGGGTGGCTACGAGCAGTACTTC.

This clone appeared a few times. The genes are TRBV2 and TRBJ2-7; TRBD1 might be the D (6 bases). V lost 3 bases and J 5 bases, leaving 17 bases between the germline ends. The CDR3 covers 15 residues. Per germline, CDR1 SNHLY and CDR2 FYNNEI. CDR3 sequence: CASSETGQPSHEQYF. In DNA form, the CDR3 reads TGTGCCAGCAGTGAGACGGGACAACCGTCCCACGAGCAGTACTTC.

This clone was seen more than once but under ten times. V usage is TRBV7-3 and J usage is TRBJ2-2; D is perhaps TRBD1 (5 bases). Trimming pared 5 bases from V and 4 bases from J, leaving 14 bases between. The CDR3 is made up of 15 amino acids. The germline gives CDR1 SGHTA, CDR2 FQGTGA. CDR3 residues: CASSPDSPFTGELFF. DNA for the CDR3: TGTGCCAGCAGCCCAGACAGTCCATTCACCGGGGAGCTGTTTTTT.

The chain carries TRBV13 and TRBJ1-2; D is possibly TRBD1 (5 bases). The germline CDR1 and CDR2 sequences are PRHDT and FYEKMQ (reference sequence). The CDR3 has 14 residues. V gave up 4 bases and J gave up 8 bases, with 17 bases separating them. The CDR3 DNA sequence: TGTGCCAGCAGCTATTATGGGGCCTTTGGGGGCTACACCTTC. Translation gives CASSYYGAFGGYTF.

The gene calls are TRBV18 and TRBJ1-1; D perhaps matches TRBD1 (5 bases). Trimming removed 4 bases at V and 2 bases at J, with 14 bases between. Per the germline V gene, CDR1 is KGHSH and CDR2 is LQKENI. CDR3 length: 15 amino acids. The CDR3 loop reads CASSRSDRSNTEAFF. For the CDR3, the DNA is TGTGCCAGCTCACGATCAGACAGATCAAACACTGAAGCTTTCTTT. Full variable domain (outside the CDR3, taken from reference TRBV18 and TRBJ1-1): NAGVMQNPRHLVRRRGQEARLRCSPMKGHSHVYWYRQLPEEGLKFMVYLQKENIIDESGMPKERFSAEFPKEGPSILRIQQVVRGDSAAYFCASSRSDRSNTEAFFGQGTRLTVV.

The V call is TRBV7-6, the J call TRBJ2-3, with TRBD1 matching 7 bases. This CDR3 contains 14 residues. Germline CDR1 is SGHVS and CDR2 is FNYEAQ. The ends lost 5 bases at V and 5 bases at J; junction bases unmatched: 7. The CDR3 protein is CASSNRQGKDTQYF. The CDR3 nucleotides are TGTGCCAGCAGCAACCGACAGGGCAAAGATACGCAGTATTTT.